These T cell receptor beta chains were read from a single sample in a study of early T cells in non-severe SARS-CoV-2 infection. One entry per CDR3 protein results from TCRdb running MiXCR on the 5' RACE reads. The profile covers tens of thousands of distinct CDR3 sequences, with about a tenth appearing a single time and 6.4% taken by the ten largest. Sequencing used whole blood. These receptors were taken from an adult who was a healthcare worker with PCR-confirmed SARS-CoV-2 infection or an uninfected control (not recorded which). Both conserved end residues are part of each CDR3. The order of the fields is clone size, J gene, V gene, D gene, CDR3 protein. The D gene is left open where the match is weak. A row's size may be missing; if present it is once, few, many or a size class.

>few|TRBJ1-1|TRBV20-1|-
CSAPRAGHTEAFF
>many|TRBJ1-2|TRBV7-9|-
CASSLEPQINYGYTF
>-|TRBJ2-7|TRBV12-3/TRBV12-4|-
CASSFDTLREQYF
>-|TRBJ2-7|TRBV29-1|-
CSVEEGSQYF
>-|TRBJ2-1|TRBV7-2|TRBD2
CASSRAGEVREQFF
>-|TRBJ2-3|TRBV3-1|TRBD2
CASSLSGGPTDTQYF
>few|TRBJ2-1|TRBV7-2|-
CASSHRTSYNEQFF
>-|TRBJ1-5|TRBV6-2/TRBV6-3|-
CASCFGGQPQHF
>-|TRBJ2-1|TRBV28|-
CASSLSREGQFF
>-|TRBJ2-1|TRBV2|-
CASNGARSYNEQFF
>-|TRBJ1-1|TRBV27|-
CASSINQLTEAFF
>few|TRBJ2-3|TRBV6-6|-
CASSYAGQDTDTQYF
>few|TRBJ2-7|TRBV5-1|TRBD2
CASSLGQLVAGREQYF
>few|TRBJ2-5|TRBV12-3/TRBV12-4|-
CASSLAVYGLETQYF
>few|TRBJ2-7|TRBV7-9|-
CASTRRGEQYF
>-|TRBJ1-2|TRBV19|-
CATREGLYGYTF
>-|TRBJ2-1|TRBV6-4|-
CASSDSGYNEQFF
>many|TRBJ2-3|TRBV20-1|-
CSARSVERGTDTQYF
>many|TRBJ2-7|TRBV11-2|TRBD2
CASSLLAGAIYEQYF
>few|TRBJ1-1|TRBV7-6|-
CASSLAGGATEAFF
>-|TRBJ2-5|TRBV10-1|-
CASRAETQYF
>many|TRBJ2-3|TRBV7-2|-
CASSSQGTDTQYF
>few|TRBJ2-4|TRBV5-5|-
CASSLEGFKNIQYF
>few|TRBJ1-1|TRBV28|-
CASSLVNTEAFF
>many|TRBJ1-1|TRBV28|-
CAARGGWNTEAFF
>-|TRBJ1-4|TRBV4-2|-
CASSLNDEKLFF
>many|TRBJ2-1|TRBV18|-
CASSPPGGWAEQFF
>few|TRBJ1-2|TRBV27|-
CASSLYGGQNYGYTF
>-|TRBJ2-5|TRBV13|-
CASSLTTLRTQETQYF
>few|TRBJ2-1|TRBV14|-
CASSQEHYALGEQFF
>many|TRBJ2-3|TRBV10-3|TRBD2
CAISGSSGSSDTQYF
>-|TRBJ2-2|TRBV7-6|-
CASSLGFSTVTGELFF
>-|TRBJ2-1|TRBV30|-
CAWSVGVNEQFF
>-|TRBJ2-6|TRBV5-1|TRBD1
CASSKTGLSSGANVLTF
>-|TRBJ1-2|TRBV12-3/TRBV12-4|TRBD1
CASSQTQGASGGYTF
>-|TRBJ1-2|TRBV28|-
CASKSTGGTLYGYTF
>many|TRBJ1-1|TRBV7-9|-
CASSSRGGPNTEAFF
>-|TRBJ2-2|TRBV28|TRBD2
CASSPVLASSGGELFF
>-|TRBJ1-5|TRBV28|-
CASSIFSPQHF
>few|TRBJ2-5|TRBV4-1|-
CASSQGVRKETQYF
>-|TRBJ2-1|TRBV4-2|-
CVSSQEMGRIYNEQFF
>-|TRBJ2-2|TRBV20-1|TRBD2
CSARVAGVDTGELFF
>many|TRBJ2-3|TRBV27|-
CASSSNRVILPGRIADTQYF
>once|TRBJ2-1|TRBV3-1|-
CASRQAGLHNEQFF
>many|TRBJ2-7|TRBV7-9|-
CASSGADGRSSYEQYF
>-|TRBJ2-2|TRBV4-3|-
CASSQDPKELFF
>few|TRBJ2-1|TRBV5-1|TRBD2
CASSLMRESYSYNEQFF
>many|TRBJ2-5|TRBV7-3|-
CASSLTSTPRETQYF
>-|TRBJ2-7|TRBV12-3/TRBV12-4|-
CASSDSGEQYF
>few|TRBJ2-6|TRBV12-3/TRBV12-4|-
CAGTGSSGANVLTF
>few|TRBJ1-1|TRBV18|TRBD1
CASSRGQIDLYTEAFF
>many|TRBJ2-7|TRBV28|TRBD2
CASTPRGLAYEQYF
>-|TRBJ2-5|TRBV5-1|-
CASSETGHQETQYF